This record concerns one T cell receptor beta chain sequence. These data come from a study of OX40 agonist ivuxolimab in advanced cancers. The germline V gene encodes CDR1 SGHTA and CDR2 FQGNSA. There are 15 residues in the CDR3. After removal of 5 bases from V and 4 bases from J, the junction contained 8 bases not matched to a gene. Some clones are missing from TCRdb's copy, which holds only in-frame ones; the method was immunoSEQ multiplex PCR. The data hold some 37,000 clones, with 88% observed a single time. The origin of this receptor is an adult with an advanced solid tumor such as melanoma, head and neck, liver or kidney cancer. The sequences come from CD4+ or CD8+ T cells sorted from blood, collected in a trial of the OX40 agonist ivuxolimab. The V gene is TRBV7-2, the J gene TRBJ2-3; the match to TRBD2 covers 8 bases. CDR3 sequence reads: CASSAGGAGSDTQYF. Here the CDR3 DNA reads TGTGCCAGCAGCGCCGGGGGGGCGGGATCAGATACGCAGTATTTT.